This TCR beta chain appears in the sequencing data of a study of cytomegalovirus exposure and HLA in healthy donors. The donors were part of the validation cohort of over a hundred subjects. That cohort was separate from the first cohort, which comprised under 750 subjects. Data came from immunoSEQ multiplex PCR; TCRdb stores just in-frame clones and leaves some out. Among roughly 250,000 clones, about 90% were seen once, and the ten largest hold 0.35% to 0.4%. The source is a woman aged 18 to 35 in good health and CMV-seronegative. The sample taken for sequencing was PBMCs.

CDR3 in amino acids: CASSLGGGNNEQFF. The CDR3 DNA follows: TGTGCCAGCTCCTTGGGGGGAGGGAACAATGAGCAGTTCTTC. The rearrangement links TRBV7-7 to TRBJ2-1, with 7 nucleotides matching TRBD2. The germline gives CDR1 SSHAT, CDR2 FNYEAQ (reference sequence). With 8 bases clipped from V and 5 bases from J, the junction kept 9 bases outside the gene matches. This CDR3 region has 14 residues.